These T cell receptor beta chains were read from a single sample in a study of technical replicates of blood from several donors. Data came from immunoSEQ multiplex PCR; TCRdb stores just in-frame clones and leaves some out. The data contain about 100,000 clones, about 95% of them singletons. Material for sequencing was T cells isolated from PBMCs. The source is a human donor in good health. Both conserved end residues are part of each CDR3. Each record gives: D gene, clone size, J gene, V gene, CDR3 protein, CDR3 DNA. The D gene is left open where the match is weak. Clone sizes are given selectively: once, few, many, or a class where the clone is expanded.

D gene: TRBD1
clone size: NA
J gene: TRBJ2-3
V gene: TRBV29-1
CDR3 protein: CSVVPPRGSPTDTQYF
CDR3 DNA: TGCAGCGTTGTGCCGCCCAGGGGGTCCCCCACAGATACGCAGTATTTT

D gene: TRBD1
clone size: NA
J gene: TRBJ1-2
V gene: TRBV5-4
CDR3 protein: CASSPDRALNYGYTF
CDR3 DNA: TGTGCCAGCAGCCCAGACAGGGCACTAAACTATGGCTACACCTTC

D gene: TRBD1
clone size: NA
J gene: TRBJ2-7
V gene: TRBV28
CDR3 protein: CASSGGQPPYEQYF
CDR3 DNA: TGTGCCAGCAGTGGGGGACAGCCACCCTACGAGCAGTACTTC

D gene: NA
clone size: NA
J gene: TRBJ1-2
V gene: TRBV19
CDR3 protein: CASSIGRENYGYTF
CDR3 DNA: TGTGCCAGTAGTATAGGCCGGGAAAACTATGGCTACACCTTC

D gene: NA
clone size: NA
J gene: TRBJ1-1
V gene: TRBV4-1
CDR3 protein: CASSQDGAFEAFF
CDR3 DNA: TGCGCCAGCAGCCAAGATGGAGCTTTTGAAGCTTTCTTT

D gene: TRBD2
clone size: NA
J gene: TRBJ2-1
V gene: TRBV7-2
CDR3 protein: CASSLDGLAGGDNEQFF
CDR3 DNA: TGTGCCAGCAGCTTAGATGGCCTAGCGGGAGGGGACAATGAGCAGTTCTTC

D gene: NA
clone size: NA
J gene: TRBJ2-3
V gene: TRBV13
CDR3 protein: CASSLDVAGTDTQYF
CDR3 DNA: TGTGCCAGCAGCTTAGACGTAGCCGGCACAGATACGCAGTATTTT

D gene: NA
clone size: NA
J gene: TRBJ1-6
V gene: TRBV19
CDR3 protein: CASSIGLGRYDHSPLHF
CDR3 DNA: TGTGCCAGTAGTATAGGTCTCGGGAGGTATGATCATTCACCCCTCCACTTT

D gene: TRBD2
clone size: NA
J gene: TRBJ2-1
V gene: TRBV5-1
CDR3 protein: CASSTQDGGVLENEQFF
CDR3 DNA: TGCGCCAGCAGCACCCAGGATGGGGGGGTCTTGGAAAATGAGCAGTTCTTC

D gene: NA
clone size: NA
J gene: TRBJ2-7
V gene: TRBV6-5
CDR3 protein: CASSWVGRQGANEQYF
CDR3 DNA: TGTGCCAGCAGTTGGGTCGGGAGGCAGGGGGCCAACGAGCAGTACTTC

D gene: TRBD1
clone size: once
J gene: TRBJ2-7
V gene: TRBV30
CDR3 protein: CAWRGTGSYEQYF
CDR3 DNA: TGTGCCTGGAGGGGGACAGGGTCGTACGAGCAGTACTTC

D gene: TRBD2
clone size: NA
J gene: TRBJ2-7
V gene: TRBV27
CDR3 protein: CASSLGGLAGFEQYF
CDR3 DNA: TGTGCCAGCAGTTTAGGCGGACTAGCGGGTTTCGAGCAGTACTTC

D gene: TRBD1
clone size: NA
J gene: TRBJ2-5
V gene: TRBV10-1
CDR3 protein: CASSEGWTGGETQYF
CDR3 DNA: TGCGCCAGCAGTGAAGGGTGGACAGGGGGAGAGACCCAGTACTTC

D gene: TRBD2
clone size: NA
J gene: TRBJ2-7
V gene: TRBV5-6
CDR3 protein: CASSSGTSGDYSYEQYF
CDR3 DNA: TGTGCCAGCAGCTCAGGGACTAGCGGGGACTACTCCTACGAGCAGTACTTC

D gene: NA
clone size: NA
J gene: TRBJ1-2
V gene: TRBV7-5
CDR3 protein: CVRSWDAGETELIYGYTF
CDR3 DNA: TGTGTCAGAAGCTGGGACGCGGGGGAGACGGAATTAATCTATGGCTACACCTTC

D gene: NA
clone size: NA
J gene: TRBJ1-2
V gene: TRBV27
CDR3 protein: CASSLAGNPIEGYTF
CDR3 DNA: TGTGCCAGCAGTTTAGCCGGGAATCCTATTGAGGGCTACACCTTC

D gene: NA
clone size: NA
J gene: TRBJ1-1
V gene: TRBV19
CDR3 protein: CASSTGRDTEAFF
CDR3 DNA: TGTGCCAGTTCAACAGGGCGGGACACTGAAGCTTTCTTT

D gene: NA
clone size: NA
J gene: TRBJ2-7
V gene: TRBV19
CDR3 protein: CASSLHRESYEQYF
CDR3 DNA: TGTGCCAGTAGTCTACACAGGGAAAGTTACGAGCAGTACTTC

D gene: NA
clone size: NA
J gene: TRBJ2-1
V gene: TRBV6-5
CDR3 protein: CASSYSRVGIYNEQFF
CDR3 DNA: TGTGCCAGCAGTTACTCGAGGGTTGGCATCTACAATGAGCAGTTCTTC

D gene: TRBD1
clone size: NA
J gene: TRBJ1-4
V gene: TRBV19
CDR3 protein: CASSKKYTGVAEKLFF
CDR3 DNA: TGTGCCAGTAGCAAAAAATACACAGGGGTTGCTGAAAAACTGTTTTTT

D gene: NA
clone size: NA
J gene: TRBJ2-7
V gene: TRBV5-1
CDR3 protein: CASGRGSSYEQYF
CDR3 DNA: TGCGCCAGCGGCAGGGGAAGCTCCTACGAGCAGTACTTC

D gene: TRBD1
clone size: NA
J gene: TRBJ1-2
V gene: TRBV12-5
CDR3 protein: CASGLVYRGTENYGYTF
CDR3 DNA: TGTGCTAGTGGTTTGGTTTACAGAGGGACAGAAAACTATGGCTACACCTTC

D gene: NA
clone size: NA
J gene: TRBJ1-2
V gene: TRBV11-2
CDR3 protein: CASSSSYGYTF
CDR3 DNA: TGTGCCAGCAGCTCCAGCTATGGCTACACCTTC

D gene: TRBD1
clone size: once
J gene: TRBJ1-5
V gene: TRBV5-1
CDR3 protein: CASSPEGQGAAQPQHF
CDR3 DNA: TGCGCCAGCAGCCCAGAGGGACAGGGGGCGGCTCAGCCCCAGCATTTT

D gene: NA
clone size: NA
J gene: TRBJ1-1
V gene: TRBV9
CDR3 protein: CASSVDLRTEAFF
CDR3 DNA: TGTGCCAGCAGCGTAGATTTGCGCACTGAAGCTTTCTTT

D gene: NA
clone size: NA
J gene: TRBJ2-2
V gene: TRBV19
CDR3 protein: CASSTLLASGELFF
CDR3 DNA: TGTGCCAGTAGTACGCTACTAGCCTCCGGGGAGCTGTTTTTT

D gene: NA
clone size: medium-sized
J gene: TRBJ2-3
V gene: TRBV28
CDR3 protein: CASSLRQEGTHTHTDTQYF
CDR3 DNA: TGTGCCAGCAGTTTAAGGCAGGAAGGGACACACACACACACAGATACGCAGTATTTT

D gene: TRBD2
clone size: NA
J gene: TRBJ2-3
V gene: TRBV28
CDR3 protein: CASRTWGGGTDTQYF
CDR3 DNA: TGTGCCAGCAGGACTTGGGGGGGTGGCACAGATACGCAGTATTTT

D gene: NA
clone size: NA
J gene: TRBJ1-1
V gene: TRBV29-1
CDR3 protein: CSVVGVRLMNTEAFF
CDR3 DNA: TGCAGCGTTGTGGGCGTACGGCTCATGAACACTGAAGCTTTCTTT

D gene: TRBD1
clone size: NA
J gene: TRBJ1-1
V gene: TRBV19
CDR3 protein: CASSPGTGGGYTHTEAFF
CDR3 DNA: TGTGCCAGTAGTCCAGGGACAGGGGGCGGTTACACCCACACTGAAGCTTTCTTT

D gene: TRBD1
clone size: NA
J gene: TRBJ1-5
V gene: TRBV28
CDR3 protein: CASSWGTGGYQPQHF
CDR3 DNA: TGTGCCAGCAGTTGGGGTACAGGGGGTTATCAGCCCCAGCATTTT

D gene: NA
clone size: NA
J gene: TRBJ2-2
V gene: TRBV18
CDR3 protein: CASSLGGTGELFF
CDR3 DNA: TGTGCCAGCTCACTCGGAGGCACCGGGGAGCTGTTTTTT

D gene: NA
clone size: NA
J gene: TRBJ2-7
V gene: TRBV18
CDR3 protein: CAIMKPKAGVYEQYF
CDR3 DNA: TGTGCCATCATGAAACCTAAAGCCGGGGTATACGAGCAGTACTTC

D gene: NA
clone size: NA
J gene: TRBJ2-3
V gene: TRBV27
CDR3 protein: CASSPRGSTTDTQYF
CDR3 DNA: TGTGCCAGCAGCCCACGCGGGTCCACCACAGATACGCAGTATTTT

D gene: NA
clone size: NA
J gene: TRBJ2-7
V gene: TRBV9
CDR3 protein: CASSVERGAHHEQYF
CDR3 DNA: TGTGCCAGCAGCGTAGAAAGGGGTGCCCACCACGAGCAGTACTTC

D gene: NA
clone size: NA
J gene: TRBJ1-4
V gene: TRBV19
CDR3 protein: CASSIGGTSEKLFF
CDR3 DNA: TGTGCCAGTAGTATCGGCGGGACGTCTGAAAAACTGTTTTTT

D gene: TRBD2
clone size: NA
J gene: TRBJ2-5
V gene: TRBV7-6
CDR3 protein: CASSLGRGAETQYF
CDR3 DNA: TGTGCCAGCAGCTTAGGGCGGGGGGCAGAGACCCAGTACTTC

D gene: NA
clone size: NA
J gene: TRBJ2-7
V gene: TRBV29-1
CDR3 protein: CSVESGFGTYEQYF
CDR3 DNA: TGCAGCGTTGAAAGCGGGTTTGGAACCTACGAGCAGTACTTC

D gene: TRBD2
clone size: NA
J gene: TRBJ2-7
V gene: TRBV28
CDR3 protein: CASSLLGGTSGKVYEQYF
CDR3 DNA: TGTGCCAGCAGTTTATTAGGGGGGACTAGCGGGAAGGTTTACGAGCAGTACTTC

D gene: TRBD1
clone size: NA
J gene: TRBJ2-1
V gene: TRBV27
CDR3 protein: CASSLGTVSYNEQFF
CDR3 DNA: TGTGCCAGCAGTTTAGGGACAGTCTCCTACAATGAGCAGTTCTTC

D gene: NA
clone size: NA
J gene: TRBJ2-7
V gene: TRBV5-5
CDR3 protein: CASSLVRGNEQYF
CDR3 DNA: TGTGCCAGCAGCTTGGTGCGAGGGAACGAGCAGTACTTC

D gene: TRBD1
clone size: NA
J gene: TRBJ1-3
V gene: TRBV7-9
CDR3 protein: CASKQGDSGNTIYF
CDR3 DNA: TGTGCCAGCAAACAGGGGGACTCTGGAAACACCATATATTTT

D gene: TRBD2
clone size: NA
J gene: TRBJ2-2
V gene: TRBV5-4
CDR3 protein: CASSRLAGETGELFF
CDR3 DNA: TGTGCCAGCAGCCGCCTAGCGGGAGAAACCGGGGAGCTGTTTTTT

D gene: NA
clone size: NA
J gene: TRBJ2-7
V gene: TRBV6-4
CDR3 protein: CASSDVGGQNYEQYF
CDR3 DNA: TGTGCCAGCAGTGACGTTGGCGGGCAAAACTACGAGCAGTACTTC

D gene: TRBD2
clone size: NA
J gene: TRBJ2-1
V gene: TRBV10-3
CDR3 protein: CAISGMGGGSYNEQFF
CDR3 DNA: TGTGCCATCAGTGGTATGGGCGGGGGTTCCTACAATGAGCAGTTCTTC

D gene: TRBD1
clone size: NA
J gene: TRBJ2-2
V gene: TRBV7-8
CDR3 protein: CASSIRDRGLGELFF
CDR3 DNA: TGTGCCAGCAGCATACGGGACAGGGGGCTGGGGGAGCTGTTTTTT

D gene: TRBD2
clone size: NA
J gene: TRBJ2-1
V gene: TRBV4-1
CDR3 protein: CASSQSGSYNEQFF
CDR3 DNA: TGCGCCAGCAGCCAGAGCGGGAGCTACAATGAGCAGTTCTTC

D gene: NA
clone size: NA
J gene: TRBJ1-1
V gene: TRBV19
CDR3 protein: CASSIGGNTEAFF
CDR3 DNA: TGTGCCAGTAGTATTGGCGGGAACACTGAAGCTTTCTTT

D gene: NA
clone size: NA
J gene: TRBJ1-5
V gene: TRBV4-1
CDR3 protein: CASSQDIAAQPQHF
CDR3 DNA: TGCGCCAGCAGCCAAGATATCGCGGCTCAGCCCCAGCATTTT

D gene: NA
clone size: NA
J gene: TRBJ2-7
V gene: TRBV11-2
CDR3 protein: CASSPGYEQYF
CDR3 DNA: TGTGCCAGCAGCCCCGGTTACGAGCAGTACTTC

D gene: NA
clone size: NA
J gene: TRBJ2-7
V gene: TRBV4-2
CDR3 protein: CASSPSGVAVSYEQYF
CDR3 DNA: TGTGCCAGCAGCCCTTCCGGAGTAGCGGTCTCCTACGAGCAGTACTTC

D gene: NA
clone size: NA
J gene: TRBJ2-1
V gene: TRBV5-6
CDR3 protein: CASSLTTGGGFYNEQFF
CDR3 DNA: TGTGCCAGCAGCCTCACTACGGGCGGGGGCTTTTACAATGAGCAGTTCTTC

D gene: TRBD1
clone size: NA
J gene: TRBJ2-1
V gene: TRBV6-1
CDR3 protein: CASSEGYPGQGDEQFF
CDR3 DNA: TGTGCCAGCAGTGAAGGCTACCCGGGACAGGGCGATGAGCAGTTCTTC

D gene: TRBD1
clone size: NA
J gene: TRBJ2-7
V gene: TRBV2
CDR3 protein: CASSERRTGIYEQYF
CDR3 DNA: TGTGCCAGCAGTGAGAGGAGGACAGGGATCTACGAGCAGTACTTC